These 18 T cell receptor beta chains share one sample of origin, sequenced in a study of early T cells in non-severe SARS-CoV-2 infection. TCRdb re-analysed the 5' RACE reads in MiXCR, keeping a single row per CDR3 protein. The sample contains 55,000 to 70,000 distinct CDR3 sequences, roughly 12% of which appear only once. The material sequenced was whole blood. These receptors all stem from an adult who was a healthcare worker with PCR-confirmed SARS-CoV-2 infection or an uninfected control (not recorded which).

This chain joins TRBV6-2 or TRBV6-3 and TRBJ1-4; 9 nucleotides line up with TRBD1. The CDR3 has 17 residues. Trimming removed 7 bases from V and 7 bases from J; junction bases left unmatched: 16. Per the germline V gene, CDR1 is MNHEY and CDR2 is SVGEGT. The CDR3 DNA reads TGTGCCAGCACCCTAAAGAGACCCGGGACAGGGAGTGAAAAACTGTTTTTT. Translation gives CASTLKRPGTGSEKLFF.

This clonotype was observed many times. The chain uses TRBV2 and TRBJ2-2; D is unresolved. With 5 bases removed from V and 2 bases from J, the gap between germline ends came to 6 bases. Germline assignment: CDR1 SNHLY and CDR2 FYNNEI. This CDR3 is 13 amino acids long. Written as DNA, the CDR3 is TGTGCCAGCAGTCCTGTCAACACCGGGGAGCTGTTTTTT. The encoded protein is CASSPVNTGELFF.

The CDR3 loop reads CASSTSGTGAETQYF. The CDR3 coding sequence is TGTGCCAGCAGCACCTCCGGCACAGGGGCAGAGACCCAGTACTTC. The chain joins TRBV7-2 to TRBJ2-5, with 7 positions matching TRBD1. There are 15 residues in the CDR3. Looked up from germline, CDR1 is SGHTA and CDR2 is FQGNSA. Trimming cost V 5 bases and J 4 bases; bases outside gene matches: 10.

This clonotype was seen more than once but under ten times. CDR3 residues: CASSSVVGRDYNEQFF. CDR3 coding DNA: TGTGCCAGCAGCTCTGTAGTCGGGAGGGACTACAATGAGCAGTTCTTC. The chain uses TRBV9 and TRBJ2-1, with 8 positions matching TRBD2. The germline V gene encodes CDR1 SGDLS and CDR2 YYNGEE. Trimming took 4 bases from V and 3 from J; bases not matched to a gene: 9. The CDR3 sequence is 16 residues long.

This clonotype occurred a few times. V gene TRBV11-2 combines with J gene TRBJ1-1; no clear D. The V end was cut by 3 bases, the J end by 14 bases, with 19 bases between. The germline CDR1 and CDR2 sequences are SGHAT and FQNNGV. The CDR3 sequence is 13 residues long. The DNA of the CDR3 is TGTGCCAGCAGCTTTCGGGTTGACTCCTCGAACTTCTTT. Translation gives CASSFRVDSSNFF.

This clonotype was counted a few times. This sequence joins TRBV6-1 and TRBJ2-1; no firm D call. The ends were cut back, 6 bases at V and 8 bases at J, with 14 bases in the middle. This CDR3 has 13 residues. CDR1 MNHNS and CDR2 SASEGT come from the germline V gene. The CDR3 loop reads CASRYNRVDEQFF. Written as DNA, the CDR3 is TGTGCCAGCAGATACAATAGGGTCGATGAGCAGTTCTTC.

Relative to its sample, this clonotype is medium-sized. The chain is built from TRBV29-1 and TRBJ2-3; tentative D call: TRBD2 (6 bases). Germline CDR1 reads SQVTM; CDR2 reads ANQGSEA. Trimming stripped 1 base from V and 5 bases from J, with 10 bases between. The CDR3 has 13 residues. CDR3 sequence (DNA): TGCAGCGTTGAAGGTGTGGAGGGAGATACGCAGTATTTT. Translation gives CSVEGVEGDTQYF.

Many counts were recorded for this clonotype. The rearrangement joins TRBV6-5 to TRBJ1-6; D ambiguous. The CDR3 length is 14 residues. V lost 8 bases and J 7 bases, leaving 15 bases between the germline ends. Germline CDR1 is MNHEY and CDR2 is SVGAGI. The CDR3 spells CASSPSQGNSPLHF. The CDR3 nucleotides are TGTGCCAGCTCCCCTTCCCAAGGGAATTCACCCCTCCACTTT.

The rearrangement uses TRBV20-1 and TRBJ2-7; 9 positions match TRBD1. With 6 bases clipped from V and 3 bases from J, the junction kept 12 bases outside the gene matches. The germline gives CDR1 DFQATT, CDR2 SNEGSKA (reference sequence). The length of the CDR3 is 15 residues. The CDR3 protein is CSASGPGQGNYEQYF. The CDR3 bases are TGCAGTGCCTCGGGACCGGGACAGGGTAACTACGAGCAGTACTTC.

This clonotype was counted ten times or more. The chain employs TRBV29-1 and TRBJ2-4; 8 nucleotides match TRBD2. Looked up from germline, CDR1 is SQVTM and CDR2 is ANQGSEA. The CDR3 runs to 17 residues. The V gene end was trimmed by 2 bases and the J gene end by 0 bases; junction bases not matched to a gene: 9. The CDR3 DNA reads TGCAGCGTTGAATGGGCGGGGGGAGACCAAGCCAAAAACATTCAGTACTTC. Encoded protein: CSVEWAGGDQAKNIQYF.

This clonotype was counted only a few times. This rearrangement joins TRBV29-1 to TRBJ2-7, with D possibly being TRBD2 (5 bases). The CDR3 contains 11 residues. CDR1 is SQVTM, CDR2 ANQGSEA, per germline. The V gene lost 4 bases and the J gene lost 3 bases, with 7 bases spanning the gap. The CDR3 DNA follows: TGCAGCGTTGGTGGGAGCTACGAGCAGTACTTC. Translation gives CSVGGSYEQYF.

The chain combines TRBV28 with TRBJ2-5; 8 positions match TRBD2. The germline V gene has CDR1 MDHEN and CDR2 SYDVKM. The CDR3 totals 14 residues. Trimming took 2 bases from V and 4 from J; bases not matched to a gene: 3. In DNA form, the CDR3 reads TGTGCCAGCAGTTTACGGGAGGGCCGAGAGACCCAGTACTTC. It translates to CASSLREGRETQYF.

The chain uses TRBV24-1 and TRBJ2-2; no clear D gene. The CDR3 runs 15 residues. V lost 5 bases, J lost 4 bases, and 13 bases lay in between. Germline V gives CDR1 KGHDR, CDR2 SFDVKD. The CDR3 DNA follows: TGTGCCACCAGTGCCGGCTACAGTTTCACCGGGGAGCTGTTTTTT. This encodes CATSAGYSFTGELFF.

This chain links TRBV20-1 with TRBJ1-1; 9 positions agree with TRBD1. Germline V gives CDR1 DFQATT, CDR2 SNEGSKA (reference sequence). CDR3 length: 13 residues. After removal of 5 bases from V and 5 bases from J, the junction contained 6 bases not matched to a gene. CDR3: CSALQGARTEAFF. As DNA, the CDR3 is TGCAGTGCTTTACAGGGGGCAAGGACTGAAGCTTTCTTT.

This chain uses TRBV20-1 with TRBJ2-1; no reliable D call. Trimming shortened V by 6 bases and J by 4 bases, and 13 bases separated the two germline ends. Germline loops: CDR1 DFQATT, CDR2 SNEGSKA (reference sequence). This CDR3 has 13 residues. The CDR3 protein is CSAPRHLYNEQFF. Written as DNA, the CDR3 is TGCAGTGCCCCTCGGCACTTATACAATGAGCAGTTCTTC.

The chain has TRBV7-2 and TRBJ2-1; TRBD1 aligns across 7 bases. The CDR3 is made up of 13 amino acids. Germline V CDR1 and CDR2: SGHTA, FQGNSA. Trimming at V came to 9 bases and at J to 7 bases, leaving 9 bases not matched to a gene. The DNA for the CDR3 is TGTGCCAGTTCGACAGGGTGGGAGAATGAGCAGTTCTTC. Translating gives CASSTGWENEQFF.

The sample holds a few counts of this clonotype. The V and J genes are TRBV7-2 and TRBJ2-5; the match to TRBD2 covers 11 bases. V lost 4 bases, J lost 3 bases, and 10 bases stayed unmatched. The germline V gene encodes CDR1 SGHTA and CDR2 FQGNSA. This CDR3 is 17 amino acids long. CDR3 nucleotides: TGTGCCAGCAGCTCCCCTATGCCACTAGCGGGAGAAGAGACCCAGTACTTC. Residues: CASSSPMPLAGEETQYF.

This sequence joins TRBV5-1 and TRBJ2-3, with TRBD2 identical over 8 bases. This CDR3 region has 16 residues. Germline CDR1 reads SGHRS; CDR2 reads YFSETQ. With 3 bases clipped from V and 2 bases from J, the junction kept 8 bases outside the gene matches. CDR3 bases: TGCGCCAGCAGCTCCCTCGCGGGGGGATACACAGATACGCAGTATTTT. This sequence encodes CASSSLAGGYTDTQYF.